This TCR beta chain is drawn from a study of cytomegalovirus exposure and HLA in healthy donors. The CDR3 is 15 residues long. The germline CDR1 and CDR2 sequences are SGHTA and FQGTGA. The ends lost 5 bases at V and 7 bases at J; junction bases unmatched: 11. The PCR made use of 60 Vbeta and 13 Jbeta primers. Produced via immunoSEQ multiplex PCR; TCRdb's table is partial and in-frame only. Here the sample spans some 170,000 clones, about 83% being singletons. This clone was counted a single time. What was sequenced was PBMCs. The chain uses TRBV7-3 and TRBJ1-5, with 7 bases that match TRBD1. The clonotype originates from a female donor in good health and CMV-seronegative. CDR3 sequence: CASSRDSAEGQPQHF. The CDR3 nucleotides are TGTGCCAGCAGCAGGGACAGCGCGGAAGGGCAGCCCCAGCATTTT.